The clone carrying this T cell receptor beta chain was seen a handful of times. V lost 0 bases and J 1 base, leaving 4 bases between the germline ends. This CDR3 spans 13 amino acids. Germline V CDR1 and CDR2: SGHVS, FNYEAQ. This sample is part of a study of T cell changes during pregnancy in multiple sclerosis. Measured with immunoSEQ multiplex PCR; TCRdb has only the in-frame clones, and not every one. The sample includes around 53,000 clones, 92% of them seen just once. This TCR was sampled from a female donor with multiple sclerosis, enrolled in a pregnancy study. The sequenced sample was CD4+ T cells from peripheral blood mononuclear cells, obtained after pregnancy. The chain recombines TRBV7-6 with TRBJ2-7; D is uncertain. CDR3 in amino acids: CASSLASSYEQYF. In DNA form, the CDR3 reads TGTGCCAGCAGCTTAGCTTCGTCCTACGAGCAGTACTTC. The full variable domain, completed using reference TRBV7-6 and TRBJ2-7, is GAGVSQSPRYKVTKRGQDVALRCDPISGHVSLYWYRQALGQGPEFLTYFNYEAQQDKSGLPNDRFSAERPEGSISTLTIQRTEQRDSAMYRCASSLASSYEQYFGPGTRLTVT.